These T cell receptor beta chains were read from a single sample in a study of patients and donors after allogeneic stem cell transplantation. TCRdb redid the calling of the RT-PCR reads with MiXCR, one entry per CDR3 protein. The sample holds 150,000 to 200,000 distinct CDR3 sequences, approximately 30% seen once. The sample consisted of blood, either unsorted or a sorted T cell fraction (not recorded which). These receptors originate from a human donor who was either an allogeneic HSCT recipient or a stem cell or donor lymphocyte infusion donor (not recorded which). It is not recorded whose cells these are; they may come from a transplant donor. Each CDR3 is given with its conserved first and last residue. A D gene is named only where the DNA matches it firmly. Part of the rows lack a size; the others show once, few, many or a class for expanded clones.

>NA|NA|TRBV19|TRBJ2-3
TGTGCCAGTAGTGCCGACAGGATTTCTAGCACAGATACGCAGTATTTT
CASSADRISSTDTQYF
>few|NA|TRBV4-2|TRBJ2-1
TGTGCCAGCAGCCAAGCGCTAGCCCTCAATGAGCAGTTCTTC
CASSQALALNEQFF
>NA|NA|TRBV25-1|TRBJ1-1
TGTGCCAGGGAAAGGGGGACTGAAGCTTTCTTT
CARERGTEAFF
>NA|TRBD2|TRBV7-9|TRBJ2-3
TGTGCCAGCAGCTTAGTTGTAGCGGGGCCAGATACGCAGTATTTT
CASSLVVAGPDTQYF
>few|TRBD1|TRBV4-2|TRBJ1-5
TGTGCCAGCAGCCAGGGCCAGGGGGCACGCAATCAGCCCCAGCATTTT
CASSQGQGARNQPQHF
>NA|NA|TRBV20-1|TRBJ1-1
TGCAGTGCTAGAGATCCCGGTGAAGCTTTCTTT
CSARDPGEAFF
>NA|NA|TRBV28|TRBJ1-2
TGTGCCAGCAGTCTCGGGGGTACAGCTAACTATGGCTACACCTTC
CASSLGGTANYGYTF
>NA|NA|TRBV13|TRBJ2-1
TGTGCCAGCAGCTTAATCGCGACTAGTATGGAGAATGAGCAGTTCTTC
CASSLIATSMENEQFF
>NA|NA|TRBV7-9|TRBJ2-1
TGTGCCAGCAGCTCCTTCGGGGACCCCCTGAGCTGGAATGAGCAGTTCTTC
CASSSFGDPLSWNEQFF
>few|NA|TRBV10-3|TRBJ2-5
TGTGCCATCAGTGAGTCGAAGGGAGGAGAGACCCAGTACTTC
CAISESKGGETQYF
>NA|NA|TRBV28|TRBJ2-5
TGTGCCAGCAGTTCAACCCCCCAAGAGACCCAGTACTTC
CASSSTPQETQYF
>many|NA|TRBV7-6|TRBJ1-6
TGTGCCAGCACCTTGGGGGCAGATAATTCACCCCTCCACTTT
CASTLGADNSPLHF
>NA|NA|TRBV4-3|TRBJ2-7
TGCGCCAGCAGCCAAGACTTACACCGCGAGCAGTACTTC
CASSQDLHREQYF
>NA|NA|TRBV27|TRBJ1-1
TGTGCCAGCAGTTTAAGCAGGTTGAGGGAAACTGAAGCTTTCTTT
CASSLSRLRETEAFF
>NA|NA|TRBV12-5|TRBJ2-3
TGTGCTAGTGGTTTGGTTAAGATAGATACGCAGTATTTT
CASGLVKIDTQYF